This T cell receptor beta chain was recovered during a study of blood T cell repertoires in COVID-19. About the study: Acute and convalescent COVID-19 specimens originated in the United States, Italy and Spain. T cells, B-cell-depleted T cells, or PBMCs supplied cDNA or gDNA.

Germline trimming cut 4 bases from V and 2 bases from J; bases unmatched to any gene: 12. The germline V gene has CDR1 SGHDN and CDR2 FVKESK. CDR3 size: 17 residues. Data came from immunoSEQ multiplex PCR; TCRdb stores just in-frame clones and leaves some out. The data show a few hundred thousand clones, roughly 88% seen once. This clone has a handful of counts. Participant reports of clinical history set cohort assignment. Before being deemed recovered, Cohort 3 donors had two negative PCRs, clearance, or symptom resolution. This receptor was identified in a woman aged 40 to 50 who had recovered from COVID-19. This rearrangement joins TRBV14 to TRBJ2-7; 9 bases align to TRBD1. The sample taken for sequencing was PBMCs or T cells enriched from blood (not recorded which). The DNA for the CDR3 is TGTGCCAGCAGCCGAACCACAGGGGGCCCCGGGGCCTACGAGCAGTACTTC. Protein: CASSRTTGGPGAYEQYF.